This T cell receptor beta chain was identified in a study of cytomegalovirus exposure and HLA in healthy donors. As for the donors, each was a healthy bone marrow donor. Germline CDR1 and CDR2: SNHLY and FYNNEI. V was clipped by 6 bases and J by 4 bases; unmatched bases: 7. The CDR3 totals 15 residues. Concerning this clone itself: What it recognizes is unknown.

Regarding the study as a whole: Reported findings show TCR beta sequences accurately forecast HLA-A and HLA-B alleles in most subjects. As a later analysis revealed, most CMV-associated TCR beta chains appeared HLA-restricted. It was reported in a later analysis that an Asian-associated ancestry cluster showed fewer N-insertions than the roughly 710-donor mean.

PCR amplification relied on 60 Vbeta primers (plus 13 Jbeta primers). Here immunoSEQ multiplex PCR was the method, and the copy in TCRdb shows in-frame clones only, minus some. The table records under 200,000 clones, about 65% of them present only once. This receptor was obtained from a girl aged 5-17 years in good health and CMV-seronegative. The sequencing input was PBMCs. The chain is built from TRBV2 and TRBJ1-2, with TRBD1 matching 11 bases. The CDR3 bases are TGTGCCAGCAGAGTTGGGACAGGGGGGGTCTATGGCTACACCTTC. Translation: CASRVGTGGVYGYTF.